Given below is one T cell receptor (beta chain) in context. It has no known antigen specificity. No base quality information exists; no much larger clone differs at one position. This entry comes from a study of T cell changes during pregnancy in multiple sclerosis (dated by TCRdb to the late 2010s). Background on the whole study: In women with multiple sclerosis, the researchers looked at how the T cell repertoire shifted as pregnancy progressed.

The library relied on the immunoSEQ multiplex PCR assay. What TCRdb holds here is the immuneACCESS table cut down to in-frame rearrangements. Part of the clones is not present; checked against another copy, under half of the missing clones reflect an unresolved V gene, and the others are unexplained. The sample contains 51,000 or so clones, about 92% of them found a single time. The top ten constitute around 1.9% of the sample. In the germline V gene (reference sequence), CDR1 corresponds to SEHNR and CDR2 to FQNEAQ. Trimming takes 5 bases from V and 0 bases from J, and the germline ends sit 11 bases apart. The CDR3, cysteine through phenylalanine, is 14 amino acids long. Only CDR3 DNA is held: 42 bases, read in frame from base 1.

This sample comprised peripheral blood, obtained in the second trimester of pregnancy. The rearranged segments are TRBV7-9 and TRBJ2-7; the D region possibly corresponds to TRBD2 (6 bases align). This TCR came from a female donor with multiple sclerosis, enrolled in a pregnancy study. The sequenced DNA is TGTGCCAGCAGCCGGGGCGGGAACTCCTACGAGCAGTACTTC. Its translation is CASSRGGNSYEQYF.